These 21 T cell receptor beta chains were all obtained from the same sample, sequenced in a study of blood T cell repertoires in COVID-19. Data came from immunoSEQ multiplex PCR; TCRdb stores just in-frame clones and leaves some out. The sample contains 230,000 or so clones, 88% of which appear only once. The source material was PBMCs or T cells enriched from blood (not recorded which). The receptors come from a woman between 50 and 59 years old with acute COVID-19.

The J gene is TRBJ2-1, the V gene TRBV5-6; D gene ambiguous. The CDR3 is made up of 16 amino acids. CDR1 and CDR2 (germline): SGHDT, YYEEEE. V was clipped by 1 base and J by 0 bases, with 11 bases between them. The DNA of the CDR3 is TGTGCCAGCAGCTTGTTCGTCGTCAGCTCCTACAATGAGCAGTTCTTC. As protein: CASSLFVVSSYNEQFF.

In DNA form, the CDR3 reads TGTGCCAGCAGCCTGCTACTAGCGGGAAGCCACGAGCAGTACTTC. This sequence encodes CASSLLLAGSHEQYF. The gene calls are TRBV3-1 (or the pseudogene TRBV3-2) and TRBJ2-7; 10 nucleotides match TRBD2. Germline CDR1 is LGHDT and CDR2 is YNNKEL (reference sequence). The CDR3 is 15 amino acids. The junction had 8 bases not matched to a gene; V was cut back by 4 bases and J by 5 bases.

This clone was detected a few times. CDR3 sequence (DNA): TGTGCCAGCAGATCTTGGGACAGCTCATATGGCTACACCTTC. It codes for CASRSWDSSYGYTF. The J gene is TRBJ1-2, the V gene TRBV6-5; 7 positions agree with TRBD1. In germline, CDR1 is MNHEY, CDR2 SVGAGI. V lost 6 bases, J lost 5 bases, and 9 bases stayed unmatched. The CDR3 spans 14 residues.

The gene calls are TRBV29-1 and TRBJ1-4; D gene ambiguous. Germline CDR1 is SQVTM and CDR2 is ANQGSEA. The CDR3 runs to 13 residues. Between the trimmed V and J ends, which lost 2 bases and 8 bases, there was a span of 12 bases. The CDR3 spells CSVERERGEKLFF. CDR3 sequence (DNA): TGCAGCGTTGAAAGGGAGAGAGGAGAAAAACTGTTTTTT.

On this clone itself: Other DNA sequences within the sample encode an identical CDR3. This chain's CDR3 is CASSFRGSGNTIYF. The CDR3 DNA reads TGTGCCAGCAGTTTTAGGGGCTCTGGAAACACCATATATTTT. The gene calls are TRBV28 and TRBJ1-3, with D possibly being TRBD1 (5 bases). CDR1 is MDHEN and CDR2 is SYDVKM in the germline V gene. V lost 3 bases and J 0 bases, leaving 6 bases between the germline ends. This CDR3 is 14 amino acids long.

This clone was seen a handful of times. This rearrangement joins TRBV7-2 to TRBJ1-5, with D maybe TRBD1 (5 bases). Germline CDR1 reads SGHTA; CDR2 reads FQGNSA. This CDR3 has 15 amino acids. The V and J ends lost 5 bases and 2 bases respectively, with 13 bases between them. CDR3 region: CASSELTEGNQPQHF. CDR3 DNA: TGTGCCAGCAGCGAACTGACAGAAGGCAATCAGCCCCAGCATTTT.

The genes are TRBV6-5 and TRBJ1-5, with 8 positions matching TRBD1. V dropped 4 bases and J dropped 1; count of bases not matched to a gene: 3. Germline V gene data show CDR1 as MNHEY and CDR2 as SVGAGI. The CDR3 covers 15 residues. CDR3 region: CASSFQGASNQPQHF. The CDR3 bases are TGTGCCAGCAGTTTTCAGGGGGCGAGCAATCAGCCCCAGCATTTT.

Comments on this clone: In the same sample, other DNA sequences code for this CDR3. The CDR3 bases are TGCGCCAGCAGCCTAACGGGACAGGGGTCCTACGAGCAGTACTTC. Residues: CASSLTGQGSYEQYF. This chain uses TRBV5-1 with TRBJ2-7; 10 bases agree with TRBD1. Losses at the gene ends were 4 bases for V and 1 base for J; bases not matched to a gene: 5. Germline CDR1 and CDR2: SGHRS and YFSETQ. This CDR3 spans 15 amino acids.

V and J are TRBV19 and TRBJ1-2; D is perhaps TRBD1 (6 bases). This CDR3 region has 16 residues. The V and J ends lost 8 bases and 4 bases respectively, with 23 bases between them. Germline loops: CDR1 LNHDA, CDR2 SQIVND (reference sequence). CDR3 DNA: TGTGCCAGTGATGGGGGGGCCAGGGGTACCTCCTATGGCTACACCTTC. Its translation: CASDGGARGTSYGYTF.

The chain carries TRBV12-3 or TRBV12-4 and TRBJ1-6; no clear D gene. Trimming shortened V by 3 bases and J by 7 bases, and 7 bases separated the two germline ends. CDR3 length equals 13 residues. The CDR3, as DNA: TGTGCCAGCAGTTTGTTCCGGAATTCACCCCTCCACTTT. Translation gives CASSLFRNSPLHF.

The chain carries TRBV4-3 and TRBJ2-1; weak D call: TRBD1 (5 bases). Germline V gene lookup returns CDR1 LGHNA and CDR2 YSLEER. This CDR3 is built from 16 residues. Trimming removed 0 bases at V and 4 bases at J, with 13 bases between. CDR3 amino acids: CASSQERSPGYNEQFF. The CDR3 DNA reads TGCGCCAGCAGCCAAGAGAGGAGTCCAGGGTACAATGAGCAGTTCTTC.

J is TRBJ2-3 and V is TRBV28; TRBD1 matches at 9 bases. CDR1 and CDR2 from the germline V gene are MDHEN and SYDVKM. The ends lost 4 bases at V and 4 bases at J; junction bases unmatched: 3. CDR3 length: 14 residues. The CDR3 DNA sequence: TGTGCCAGCAGTTCGGGACAGGGCGCAGATACGCAGTATTTT. Translation gives CASSSGQGADTQYF.

The chain couples TRBV5-1 to TRBJ2-1; D perhaps matches TRBD2 (5 bases). The CDR3 loop spans 14 amino acids. Trimming removed 0 bases at V and 5 bases at J, with 9 bases between. The V gene's germline CDR1 is SGHRS and CDR2 YFSETQ. The CDR3 spells CASSLVASNNEQFF. CDR3 nucleotides: TGCGCCAGCAGCTTGGTTGCTAGCAACAATGAGCAGTTCTTC.

The V gene is TRBV6-2 or TRBV6-3, the J gene TRBJ2-1, with 12 bases aligning to TRBD1. The CDR3 is 17 residues long. Per the germline V gene, CDR1 is MNHEY and CDR2 is SVGEGT. Losses at the gene ends were 2 bases for V and 5 bases for J; bases not matched to a gene: 7. For the CDR3, the DNA is TGTGCCAGCAGTTACATAGGGACAGGGGGCTTCCACAATGAGCAGTTCTTC. Protein: CASSYIGTGGFHNEQFF.

This clone has only one observation. V gene TRBV28 combines with J gene TRBJ2-7, with 7 bases matching TRBD1. CDR1 and CDR2 (germline): MDHEN, SYDVKM. After removal of 6 bases from V and 9 bases from J, the junction contained 14 bases not matched to a gene. This CDR3 region has 14 residues. CDR3 amino acids: CASSQGQSPIGQYF. The CDR3 DNA sequence: TGTGCCAGCAGCCAGGGACAGTCCCCAATTGGGCAGTACTTC.

This chain links TRBV27 with TRBJ1-6; 11 nucleotides match TRBD1. The CDR3 is 15 residues long. After removal of 3 bases from V and 10 bases from J, the junction contained 5 bases not matched to a gene. CDR1 and CDR2 from the germline V gene are MNHEY and SMNVEV (reference sequence). CDR3 DNA sequence: TGTGCCAGCAGTTTTGTGGGGGACAGGGGGTCACCCCTCCACTTT. It specifies CASSFVGDRGSPLHF.

This clone has just a few counts. The chain joins TRBV11-2 to TRBJ1-2; D not certain. This CDR3 comprises 15 residues. The V gene lost 1 base and the J gene lost 2 bases, with 11 bases spanning the gap. Germline V CDR1 and CDR2: SGHAT, FQNNGV. The CDR3 loop is CASSLVPGMNYGYTF. In DNA form, the CDR3 reads TGTGCCAGCAGCTTAGTTCCGGGGATGAACTATGGCTACACCTTC.

The gene calls are TRBV14 and TRBJ2-7; D is ambiguous. The CDR3 is 12 residues long. V was shortened by 3 bases and J by 0 bases, with 3 bases between the two germline ends. CDR1 SGHDN and CDR2 FVKESK come from the germline V gene. As DNA, the CDR3 is TGTGCCAGCAGCCACAGCTCCTACGAGCAGTACTTC. This sequence encodes CASSHSSYEQYF.

The chain recombines TRBV5-1 with TRBJ2-1; TRBD2 aligns across 9 bases. The CDR3 sequence is 15 residues long. Germline-derived CDR1 and CDR2 are SGHRS and YFSETQ. The V and J ends lost 5 bases and 1 base, in that order; junction bases with no gene match: 4. The CDR3, as DNA: TGCGCCAGCAGGTCTGCGGGAGGGTCCTACAATGAGCAGTTCTTC. Protein: CASRSAGGSYNEQFF.

The chain combines TRBV29-1 with TRBJ2-3; 9 positions agree with TRBD1. The V and J ends lost 8 bases and 8 bases, in that order; junction bases with no gene match: 11. There are 13 residues in the CDR3. CDR1 is SQVTM and CDR2 is ANQGSEA in the germline V gene. CDR3 amino acids: CSLQRTGVPTQYF. The DNA for the CDR3 is TGCAGCCTCCAAAGGACAGGGGTCCCTACGCAGTATTTT.

V gene TRBV13 combines with J gene TRBJ2-4, with D possibly matching TRBD1 (6 bases). Germline V gene data show CDR1 as PRHDT and CDR2 as FYEKMQ (reference sequence). The CDR3 spans 13 residues. V was shortened by 0 bases and J by 15 bases, with 15 bases between the two germline ends. The CDR3 loop reads CASSLGQGEVGYF. The CDR3 DNA follows: TGTGCCAGCAGCTTAGGACAGGGAGAAGTAGGGTACTTC.